The 17 T cell receptor beta chains below all came from one sample that was sequenced in a study of Ad26.COV2.S vaccination and SARS-CoV-2 variants. Specified treatment: approximately 18 received Ad26.COV2.S at low or high dose, single or two shots; about 5 received placebo; per-sample allocation not given. Samples analyzed were those drawn on day 63 after the first vaccine or placebo injection. Sequencing was performed with immunoSEQ multiplex PCR; in TCRdb, only in-frame clones are kept and a portion is missing. The table has about 400,000 clones, around nine tenths seen once. The sample here was peripheral blood, taken in a trial of Ad26.COV2.S vaccine versus placebo. These receptors came from a person between 18 and 60 years old who received the Ad26.COV2.S COVID-19 vaccine or a placebo.

V is TRBV6-1 and J is TRBJ2-1; 10 bases match TRBD2. The CDR3 has 16 residues. Germline lookup yields CDR1 MNHNS and CDR2 SASEGT. J was trimmed by 8 bases and V by 2 bases; bases with no gene match: 9. The CDR3 sequence: CASSEWKRGGADEQFF. Written as DNA, the CDR3 is TGTGCCAGCAGTGAATGGAAGCGGGGGGGCGCGGATGAGCAGTTCTTC.

This clone occurred a few times. This rearrangement joins TRBV10-2 to TRBJ1-3; the D is unclear. The CDR3 consists of 13 residues. Trimming shortened V by 3 bases and J by 0 bases, and 3 bases separated the two germline ends. The germline CDR1 and CDR2 sequences are WSHSY and SAAADI. The CDR3 nucleotides read TGCGCCAGCAGTGACTACTCTGGAAACACCATATATTTT. Protein product: CASSDYSGNTIYF.

The genes are TRBV20-1 and TRBJ2-7; 11 bases agree with TRBD2. In germline, CDR1 is DFQATT, CDR2 SNEGSKA (reference sequence). The ends lost 3 bases at V and 3 bases at J; junction bases unmatched: 7. The CDR3 has 15 residues. This CDR3 reads CSASPLAGAIYEQYF. The CDR3 nucleotides are TGCAGTGCTAGTCCACTAGCGGGGGCCATCTACGAGCAGTACTTC.

The table lists this clone with a count of one. The chain couples TRBV19 to TRBJ1-2, with D perhaps matching TRBD1 (6 bases). Germline V lookup: CDR1 LNHDA, CDR2 SQIVND (reference sequence). This CDR3 has 13 amino acids. Trimming cost V 4 bases and J 4 bases, with 10 bases left between them. The CDR3 region is CASSTGVGYGYTF. CDR3 in DNA: TGTGCCAGTAGTACAGGGGTTGGCTATGGCTACACCTTC.

This clone has only one observation. V gene TRBV12-3 or TRBV12-4 combines with J gene TRBJ1-4; D unresolved. The CDR3 length is 13 residues. V lost 3 bases, J lost 8 bases, and 10 bases lay in between. CDR3 DNA sequence: TGTGCCAGCAGTTTTATGGGTCCGGAAAAACTGTTTTTT. Translating it yields CASSFMGPEKLFF.

This sequence joins TRBV7-2 and TRBJ2-7; D might be TRBD1 (5 bases). The CDR3 has 13 amino acids. Looked up from germline, CDR1 is SGHTA and CDR2 is FQGNSA. V gave up 1 base and J gave up 2 bases, with 6 bases separating them. The CDR3 sequence: CASSLEGAYEQYF. CDR3 nucleotide sequence: TGTGCCAGCAGCTTAGAAGGGGCCTACGAGCAGTACTTC.

The rearrangement uses TRBV9 and TRBJ1-2; weak D call: TRBD1 (6 bases). The V and J ends lost 0 bases and 3 bases respectively, with 12 bases between them. Germline CDR1 SGDLS, CDR2 YYNGEE. The CDR3 runs to 15 residues. Written as DNA, the CDR3 is TGTGCCAGCAGCGTAGGGGGGGACACCCACTATGGCTACACCTTC. This encodes CASSVGGDTHYGYTF.

The genes are TRBV5-8 and TRBJ1-4; D unresolved. The CDR3 runs 13 residues. Trimming took 1 base from V and 8 from J, leaving 9 bases between them. Germline V lookup: CDR1 SGHTS, CDR2 YDEGEE. DNA of the CDR3: TGTGCCAGCAGCTTGTACAGTGGGGAAAAACTGTTTTTT. Protein sequence: CASSLYSGEKLFF.

The chain uses TRBV6-5 and TRBJ1-1; 7 bases agree with TRBD1. The CDR3 covers 14 residues. Germline CDR1 and CDR2: MNHEY and SVGAGI. J lost 2 bases, V lost 6 bases, and 6 bases had no gene match. CDR3 protein: CASRATGPNTEAFF. DNA of the CDR3: TGTGCCAGCAGAGCGACAGGGCCTAACACTGAAGCTTTCTTT.

The chain uses TRBV11-1 and TRBJ2-5; no definite D call. V lost 4 bases and J lost 5, with 8 bases in between. The CDR3 loop spans 12 amino acids. Germline V gene lookup returns CDR1 SGHAT and CDR2 FQDESV (reference sequence). In DNA form, the CDR3 reads TGTGCCAGCAGCTCACCCGAGGAGACCCAGTACTTC. Protein: CASSSPEETQYF.

This clone showed up just a few times. The chain joins TRBV9 to TRBJ1-3; 7 nucleotides align to TRBD1. Looked up from germline, CDR1 is SGDLS and CDR2 is YYNGEE. The CDR3 spans 16 residues. The junction had 7 bases not matched to a gene; V was cut back by 4 bases and J by 0 bases. The chain's CDR3 is CASSSRTGSSGNTIYF. The CDR3 DNA reads as TGTGCCAGCAGCTCACGGACAGGTAGCTCTGGAAACACCATATATTTT.

The genes are TRBV6-6 and TRBJ1-2; TRBD1 matches at 9 bases. Trimming removed 4 bases from V and 8 bases from J; junction bases left unmatched: 8. The CDR3 has 14 amino acids. Germline-derived CDR1 and CDR2 are MNHNY and SVGAGI (reference sequence). The CDR3 DNA reads as TGTGCCAGCAGTTTAAGGACAGGGGTAAGCGGCTACACCTTC. Its protein product is CASSLRTGVSGYTF.

The chain links TRBV3-1 (or the pseudogene TRBV3-2) to TRBJ2-1; 13 bases fit TRBD2. The CDR3 extends over 17 amino acids. Germline CDR1 LGHDT, CDR2 YNNKEL (reference sequence). V lost 1 base and J lost 9; bases outside the gene matches: 9. This CDR3 is CASSQGTLAGGLGEQFF. CDR3 bases: TGTGCCAGCAGCCAAGGGACACTAGCGGGGGGGTTAGGTGAGCAGTTCTTC.

This clone has a single count. At one end the junction does not follow the germline gene, possibly because of a read error. The chain joins TRBV6-9 to TRBJ2-5; 12 nucleotides line up with TRBD1. The CDR3 covers 18 residues. Germline loops: CDR1 MNHGY, CDR2 SVAAGI. The CDR3 nucleotides are TGTGCCAGCGGTTATCAGGGACAGGGGGCAATCGAGCAAGAGACCCAGTACTTC. This sequence encodes CASGYQGQGAIEQETQYF.

The chain uses TRBV5-6 and TRBJ1-1; unclear D gene. Germline values: CDR1 SGHDT, CDR2 YYEEEE. The V gene lost 1 base and the J gene lost 5 bases, with 9 bases spanning the gap. The CDR3 covers 13 residues. CDR3 DNA sequence: TGTGCCAGCAGCTTGATTTGGGGAACTGAAGCTTTCTTT. Translation gives CASSLIWGTEAFF.

This sequence joins TRBV10-3 and TRBJ1-2, with TRBD1 matching 12 bases. The CDR3 length is 17 residues. Germline V lookup: CDR1 ENHRY, CDR2 SYGVKD. V was pared by 5 bases and J by 0 bases, with 7 bases of the junction left unmatched. CDR3 sequence: CAISPPGQGAANYGYTF. CDR3 in DNA: TGTGCCATCAGTCCTCCGGGACAGGGGGCTGCTAACTATGGCTACACCTTC.

V usage is TRBV5-4 and J usage is TRBJ2-6; D remains unclear. Trimming stripped 0 bases from V and 0 bases from J, with 10 bases between. The CDR3 runs 17 residues. Per germline, CDR1 SGHNT and CDR2 YYREEE (reference sequence). The CDR3 nucleotides are TGTGCCAGCAGCTTGGTACCGCATTCCTCTGGGGCCAACGTCCTGACTTTC. This gives the protein CASSLVPHSSGANVLTF.